This entry lists 5 T cell receptor beta chains sequenced from one sample in a study of blood T cell repertoires in COVID-19. The table came from immunoSEQ multiplex PCR; TCRdb's copy has only in-frame clones and leaves some out. The sample lists some 220,000 clones; about 78% were seen once. Sequences were obtained from peripheral blood. Source of these receptors: a woman aged 70-85 years with acute or convalescent COVID-19.

The J gene is TRBJ1-3, the V gene TRBV7-2, with D perhaps matching TRBD1 (6 bases). The ends were cut back, 5 bases at V and 2 bases at J, with 13 bases in the middle. The germline CDR1 and CDR2 sequences are SGHTA and FQGNSA. CDR3 length: 15 amino acids. In DNA, the CDR3 is TGTGCCAGCAGCATACAAAAGGGGGCTGGAAACACCATATATTTT. This gives the protein CASSIQKGAGNTIYF.

The V and J genes are TRBV4-3 and TRBJ2-7; D uncertain. CDR3 length: 15 residues. CDR1 and CDR2 (germline): LGHNA, YSLEER. V lost 0 bases, J lost 0 bases, and 9 bases lay in between. For the CDR3, the DNA is TGCGCCAGCAGCCAAGATCACAGCCTCTCCTACGAGCAGTACTTC. Translating gives CASSQDHSLSYEQYF.

The chain employs TRBV5-1 and TRBJ2-3, with 8 positions matching TRBD2. This CDR3 has 17 amino acids. Trimming cost V 0 bases and J 5 bases; bases outside gene matches: 11. Per germline, CDR1 SGHRS and CDR2 YFSETQ. The CDR3 sequence: CASSLALPGGPGDTQYF. For the CDR3, the DNA is TGCGCCAGCAGCTTGGCGCTTCCGGGGGGGCCGGGAGATACGCAGTATTTT.

V and J are TRBV6-1 and TRBJ2-3; D is perhaps TRBD2 (6 bases). CDR3 length: 14 amino acids. Between the trimmed V and J ends, which lost 1 base and 4 bases, there was a span of 9 bases. The germline CDR1 and CDR2 sequences are MNHNS and SASEGT. Here the CDR3 DNA reads TGTGCCAGCAGTGAAGTAGGACTACCAGATACGCAGTATTTT. This sequence encodes CASSEVGLPDTQYF.

The rearrangement joins TRBV5-6 to TRBJ2-1; D might be TRBD2 (6 bases). Germline V gene lookup returns CDR1 SGHDT and CDR2 YYEEEE. Trimming took off 3 bases at V and 6 bases at J, with 22 bases between the two ends. This CDR3 contains 17 residues. The CDR3 here is CASSSERGPLGGNEQFF. The CDR3 DNA reads TGTGCCAGCAGCTCCGAGCGAGGTCCCCTGGGGGGCAATGAGCAGTTCTTC.